The next 21 T cell receptor beta chains were all read from a single sample in a study of regulatory T cells in long-lasting Graves disease. Assembly of TCR beta libraries relied on iRepertoire HTBI primers together with Arm-PCR of CDR3 regions. TCRdb independently ran MiXCR on the multiplex PCR reads; one entry per CDR3 protein. The sample carries fewer than 400,000 distinct CDR3 sequences, over 15% recorded once. Time point: newly diagnosed GD, antithyroid drugs for less than 3 months. From RNA extracted from PBMCs, the TCR library was made. This material consisted of peripheral blood mononuclear cells (PBMCs), taken at new diagnosis, from a patient treated with antithyroid drugs. These receptors were collected from a female donor with Graves disease.

Remarks on this clonotype: A read error is likely here: a far larger clone is one base away. The gene calls are TRBV12-3 or TRBV12-4 and TRBJ2-7; the match to TRBD2 covers 15 bases. The CDR3 spans 19 residues. Unmatched junction bases numbered 17, after V lost 4 bases and J lost 7 bases. Written as DNA, the CDR3 is TGTGCCAGCAGTTCATCGGGACTAGCGGGAGGTGGGACGTTCGATGAGCAGTACTTC. This sequence encodes CASSSSGLAGGGTFDEQYF.

This clonotype was recorded a few times. The V gene is TRBV24-1, the J gene TRBJ2-1; no clear D gene. From germline, CDR1 is KGHDR and CDR2 SFDVKD. Trimming removed 5 bases at V and 1 base at J, with 8 bases between. The CDR3 has 14 amino acids. The CDR3 reads CATSGRTSYNEQFF. CDR3 DNA sequence: TGTGCCACCAGTGGTCGGACGTCCTACAATGAGCAGTTCTTC.

This chain links TRBV30 with TRBJ1-1; D is ambiguous. The CDR3 runs to 16 residues. CDR1 is GTSNPN, CDR2 SVGIG, per germline (reference sequence). Trimming cost V 1 base and J 1 base, with 16 bases left between them. The CDR3 nucleotides are TGTGCCTGGAGTGGCGGGGTAGGGCTTACGAACACTGAAGCTTTCTTT. This codes for CAWSGGVGLTNTEAFF.

This clonotype showed up many times. The gene calls are TRBV12-3 or TRBV12-4 and TRBJ1-5; D unresolved. This CDR3 contains 14 residues. Trimming removed 6 bases from V and 5 bases from J, with 14 bases in between. The CDR3: CASSPKEADQPQHF. CDR3 nucleotide sequence: TGTGCCAGCAGCCCCAAAGAGGCTGATCAGCCCCAGCATTTT.

Ten or more counts support this clonotype. The chain has TRBV9 and TRBJ2-2; TRBD1 matches 9 bases. Germline-derived CDR1 and CDR2 are SGDLS and YYNGEE. The trim removed 3 bases at V and 3 bases at J, leaving 6 bases unmatched. The CDR3 has 16 amino acids. CDR3 in amino acids: CASSAGQGQHTGELFF. The CDR3 nucleotides read TGTGCCAGCAGCGCCGGACAGGGGCAGCACACCGGGGAGCTGTTTTTT. Together with reference TRBV9 and TRBJ2-2, the CDR3 gives the full variable domain: DSGVTQTPKHLITATGQRVTLRCSPRSGDLSVYWYQQSLDQGLQFLIQYYNGEERAKGNILERFSAQQFPDLHSELNLSSLELGDSALYFCASSAGQGQHTGELFFGEGSRLTVL.

Many counts were recorded for this clonotype. This CDR3 is CASSYESKTDTQYF. Here the CDR3 DNA reads TGTGCCAGCAGTTATGAGAGTAAAACAGATACGCAGTATTTT. The chain joins TRBV6-5 to TRBJ2-3; D ambiguous. The CDR3 has 14 amino acids. Germline CDR1 MNHEY, CDR2 SVGAGI. V lost 3 bases, J lost 3 bases, and 10 bases lay in between.

The V gene is TRBV7-9, the J gene TRBJ2-3, with 13 bases identical to TRBD2. This CDR3 comprises 17 residues. Germline loops: CDR1 SEHNR, CDR2 FQNEAQ (reference sequence). The junction had 7 bases not matched to a gene; V was cut back by 4 bases and J by 3 bases. CDR3 in amino acids: CASSSGLAGVITDTQYF. The CDR3 coding sequence is TGTGCCAGCAGCTCCGGACTAGCGGGAGTGATAACAGATACGCAGTATTTT.

This clonotype was seen many times. This rearrangement joins TRBV28 to TRBJ2-2, with 7 bases aligning to TRBD2. The germline CDR1 and CDR2 sequences are MDHEN and SYDVKM. The CDR3 is 14 residues long. The V and J ends lost 7 bases and 3 bases, in that order; junction bases with no gene match: 5. The CDR3 protein is CASKGRADTGELFF. CDR3 nucleotides: TGTGCCAGCAAAGGGAGGGCGGACACCGGGGAGCTGTTTTTT.

This clonotype showed up many times. This sequence joins TRBV19 and TRBJ2-3, with TRBD1 matching over 7 bases. V was pared by 2 bases and J by 4 bases, with 9 bases of the junction left unmatched. The V gene's germline CDR1 is LNHDA and CDR2 SQIVND (reference sequence). The CDR3 spans 16 residues. CDR3 DNA sequence: TGTGCCAGTAGTATAACCAGGGGGAAAGCGGCAGATACGCAGTATTTT. Protein sequence: CASSITRGKAADTQYF.

This clonotype was seen repeatedly, ten times or more. The CDR3: CASREGGTGELFF. The DNA of the CDR3 is TGTGCCAGCAGAGAGGGGGGCACCGGGGAGCTGTTTTTT. The J gene is TRBJ2-2, the V gene TRBV28, with D perhaps being TRBD1 or TRBD2 (6 bases each). The CDR3 loop spans 13 amino acids. The V end was cut by 6 bases, the J end by 4 bases, with 9 bases between. Germline V CDR1 and CDR2: MDHEN, SYDVKM.

This chain links TRBV28 with TRBJ2-5; maybe TRBD2 (5 bases). The CDR3 sequence is 14 residues long. From germline, CDR1 is MDHEN and CDR2 SYDVKM. V was trimmed by 3 bases and J by 11 bases, leaving 19 bases between them. CDR3 in DNA: TGTGCCAGCAGTTTGTGGGGAGAGCAAGAGTCTCAGTACTTC. It specifies CASSLWGEQESQYF.

Ten or more counts support this clonotype. The gene calls are TRBV20-1 and TRBJ2-6; weak D call: TRBD1 (6 bases). Deletions cut 4 bases from V and 0 bases from J, with 7 bases between. CDR1 and CDR2 (germline): DFQATT, SNEGSKA (reference sequence). The CDR3 is made up of 14 amino acids. The DNA of the CDR3 is TGCAGTGCTATAGGGGGCTCTGGGGCCAACGTCCTGACTTTC. It is translated as CSAIGGSGANVLTF.

This clonotype was detected many times. The chain recombines TRBV6-1 with TRBJ2-1, with no clear D. The CDR3 is made up of 19 amino acids. The germline CDR1 and CDR2 sequences are MNHNS and SASEGT. The germline V and J ends were trimmed by 3 bases and 0 bases, with 21 bases remaining between them. CDR3 region: CASSEQGLRTLSSYNEQFF. DNA for the CDR3: TGTGCCAGCAGTGAGCAAGGTTTGCGCACCCTCAGCTCCTACAATGAGCAGTTCTTC.

V is TRBV28 and J is TRBJ2-6; TRBD2 agrees at 12 bases. CDR1 is MDHEN, CDR2 SYDVKM, per germline. V lost 8 bases and J lost 4; bases outside the gene matches: 6. This CDR3 contains 16 residues. The DNA of the CDR3 is TGTGCCAGCGGGGTCCTAGCGGGGGGGGGGGCCAACGTCCTGACTTTC. This codes for CASGVLAGGGANVLTF.

Regarding this clonotype: A much larger clonotype is one base distant, so this may be a read error. The chain links TRBV6-2 or TRBV6-3 to TRBJ1-2; 7 bases agree with TRBD1. Germline CDR1 MNHEY, CDR2 SVGEGT. CDR3 size: 15 residues. This chain's CDR3 is CASRPSAGGETGYAF. DNA of the CDR3: TGTGCCAGCAGACCTTCCGCAGGGGGAGAGACTGGCTACGCCTTC.

This clonotype was observed at least ten times. The chain links TRBV20-1 to TRBJ2-5; 7 nucleotides align to TRBD1. The CDR3 totals 14 residues. V trimming: 5 bases; J trimming: 5 bases; junction bases outside the gene matches: 11. CDR1 and CDR2 (germline): DFQATT, SNEGSKA (reference sequence). The CDR3 region is CSAWTGDEGETQYF. As DNA, the CDR3 is TGCAGTGCTTGGACAGGCGATGAGGGGGAGACCCAGTACTTC.

There are many counts of this clonotype. V and J are TRBV27 and TRBJ2-7; 12 bases are shared with TRBD1. The CDR3 covers 15 residues. Germline V gives CDR1 MNHEY, CDR2 SMNVEV (reference sequence). J lost 6 bases, V lost 3 bases, and 6 bases had no gene match. The CDR3 coding sequence is TGTGCCAGCAGTTTCTTTGGGACAGGGGGCCTCGAGCAGTACTTC. It specifies CASSFFGTGGLEQYF.

This clonotype was seen a few times. CDR3 in DNA: TGCGCCAGCAGCCAAGATTTGGAGGAGTTGGGGGACAGGGCTTCTCCGTACGAGCAGTACTTC. This encodes CASSQDLEELGDRASPYEQYF. The chain couples TRBV4-1 to TRBJ2-7, with 9 bases lining up with TRBD1. Germline CDR1 reads MGHRA; CDR2 reads YSYEKL. The J segment lost 4 bases and the V segment lost 0 bases, leaving 22 bases of the junction unmatched. The CDR3 is made up of 21 amino acids.

This clonotype was observed many times. The CDR3 region is CATSPGRSGTYEQYF. As DNA, the CDR3 is TGTGCCACCAGTCCGGGGCGTTCAGGGACCTACGAGCAGTACTTC. This chain joins TRBV24-1 and TRBJ2-7; D could derive from TRBD1 or TRBD2 (5 bases each). Per the germline V gene, CDR1 is KGHDR and CDR2 is SFDVKD. V gave up 6 bases and J gave up 2 bases, with 16 bases separating them. CDR3 length equals 15 residues.

For the CDR3, the DNA is TGCAGTGCTAGACAACCAGGGGGTATCGTGGCTCAGCCCCAGCATTTT. Translating gives CSARQPGGIVAQPQHF. The chain links TRBV20-1 to TRBJ1-5; TRBD1 aligns across 7 bases. Germline CDR1 and CDR2: DFQATT and SNEGSKA (reference sequence). Trimming removed 2 bases from V and 6 bases from J; junction bases left unmatched: 13. CDR3 size: 16 residues.

With respect to this clonotype: This may be a read error, as it is one base from a much larger clone. This chain uses TRBV28 with TRBJ2-3, with TRBD1 identical over 7 bases. The CDR3 runs 16 residues. CDR1 and CDR2 (germline): MDHEN, SYDVKM. Trimming cost V 5 bases and J 6 bases; bases outside gene matches: 14. DNA of the CDR3: TGTGCCAGCAGTACCCAGGGGGACAGTCCACAGGATACGCAGTATTTT. It codes for CASSTQGDSPQDTQYF. Together with reference TRBV28 and TRBJ2-3, the CDR3 gives the full variable domain: DVKVTQSSRYLVKRTGEKVFLECVQDMDHENMFWYRQDPGLGLRLIYFSYDVKMKEKGDIPEGYSVSREKKERFSLILESASTNQTSMYLCASSTQGDSPQDTQYFGPGTRLTVL.